Listed here are 10 T cell receptor beta chains from one sample, sequenced in a study of cytomegalovirus exposure and HLA in healthy donors. Primers included in the PCR were 60 Vbeta and 13 Jbeta primers. The data were produced by immunoSEQ multiplex PCR, yet TCRdb's version contains in-frame clones alone and is incomplete. The repertoire holds some 190,000 clones, with around 80% as singletons. Specimen: PBMCs. The receptors here all came from a middle-aged man in good health and CMV-seronegative.

This chain links TRBV11-2 with TRBJ1-3, with D maybe TRBD1 (6 bases). The germline V gene encodes CDR1 SGHAT and CDR2 FQNNGV. The CDR3 has 17 residues. The V end lost 6 bases, the J end lost 6 bases, and 24 bases lay between the germline ends. This CDR3 is CASSPLTGGAFANTIYF. In DNA, the CDR3 is TGTGCCAGCAGTCCCCTAACGGGGGGCGCTTTTGCAAACACCATATATTTT.

The V and J genes are TRBV7-2 and TRBJ2-7, with TRBD1 as a possible D gene (6 bases). The CDR3 is 16 amino acids. Per the germline V gene, CDR1 is SGHTA and CDR2 is FQGNSA. The V and J ends lost 4 bases and 0 bases respectively, with 16 bases between them. The CDR3 loop reads CASSSLPAGASYEQYF. The CDR3 region has the DNA TGTGCCAGCAGCTCTCTCCCGGCAGGGGCCTCCTACGAGCAGTACTTC.

In this sample, this clone turned up a few times. The chain couples TRBV28 to TRBJ1-1, with D possibly being TRBD1 (5 bases). The CDR3 runs to 14 residues. Trimming removed 7 bases from V and 3 bases from J, with 15 bases in between. CDR1 and CDR2 (germline): MDHEN, SYDVKM. The CDR3 region has the DNA TGTGCCAGCAACAATTGGGGGGGTTACACTGAAGCTTTCTTT. It translates to CASNNWGGYTEAFF.

The chain recombines TRBV7-9 with TRBJ2-7; D might be TRBD2 (6 bases). CDR3 length equals 12 residues. Trimming pared 3 bases from V and 6 bases from J, leaving 9 bases between. Germline-derived CDR1 and CDR2 are SEHNR and FQNEAQ (reference sequence). CDR3 region: CASSFEAGEQYF. Here the CDR3 DNA reads TGTGCCAGCAGCTTCGAAGCGGGCGAGCAGTACTTC.

V is TRBV5-1 and J is TRBJ1-2; 7 positions match TRBD1. This CDR3 is built from 14 residues. In germline, CDR1 is SGHRS, CDR2 YFSETQ. The ends lost 5 bases at V and 0 bases at J; junction bases unmatched: 4. This CDR3 reads CASRQGTSNYGYTF. Here the CDR3 DNA reads TGCGCCAGCAGACAGGGGACATCTAACTATGGCTACACCTTC.

This chain joins TRBV12-5 and TRBJ1-1; D is perhaps TRBD1 (6 bases). Germline loops: CDR1 LGHNT, CDR2 FRNRAP. The CDR3 runs to 14 residues. Trimming cost V 3 bases and J 5 bases, with 13 bases left between them. The CDR3 sequence is CASGLGGARTEAFF. The CDR3 DNA reads TGTGCTAGTGGTTTAGGGGGGGCGCGGACTGAAGCTTTCTTT.

The rearrangement uses TRBV18 and TRBJ2-1; 10 bases agree with TRBD2. The CDR3 is 15 amino acids. CDR1 and CDR2 (germline): KGHSH, LQKENI. V trimming: 6 bases; J trimming: 8 bases; junction bases outside the gene matches: 10. The CDR3 nucleotides read TGTGCCAGCTCCCCGTTAGCGGGGGGTTTGGATGAGCAGTTCTTC. It is translated as CASSPLAGGLDEQFF. The whole variable domain, remainder taken from reference TRBV18 and TRBJ2-1, is NAGVMQNPRHLVRRRGQEARLRCSPMKGHSHVYWYRQLPEEGLKFMVYLQKENIIDESGMPKERFSAEFPKEGPSILRIQQVVRGDSAAYFCASSPLAGGLDEQFFGPGTRLTVL.

This clone was observed a handful of times. In nucleotides, the CDR3 is TGCGCCAGCAGTGAGTTGGAGGTAGGGGGAAACAATCAGCCCCAGCATTTT. Protein product: CASSELEVGGNNQPQHF. The rearrangement links TRBV10-1 to TRBJ1-5; TRBD1 might be the D (6 bases). The CDR3 spans 17 residues. With 1 base removed from V and 3 bases from J, the gap between germline ends came to 16 bases. Germline V lookup: CDR1 WNHNN, CDR2 SYGVQD (reference sequence).

This chain links TRBV9 with TRBJ2-2, with TRBD2 matching 11 bases. Per germline, CDR1 SGDLS and CDR2 YYNGEE. The CDR3 totals 17 residues. V lost 3 bases and J lost 5; bases outside the gene matches: 9. CDR3 amino acids: CASSGTSGSLGTGELFF. The CDR3 DNA follows: TGTGCCAGCAGCGGGACTAGCGGGTCCTTAGGGACCGGGGAGCTGTTTTTT.

The V and J genes are TRBV29-1 and TRBJ2-7; the D gene is possibly TRBD2 (6 bases). Germline loops: CDR1 SQVTM, CDR2 ANQGSEA. The CDR3 has 14 amino acids. V lost 2 bases, J lost 9 bases, and 20 bases lay in between. The CDR3 sequence is CSVESGQGPGGQYF. The CDR3 region has the DNA TGCAGCGTTGAATCGGGGCAGGGCCCCGGGGGGCAGTACTTC.